This T cell receptor (beta chain) was retrieved from a study of PD-1 blockade in classical Hodgkin lymphoma. Study-level points and caveats: Those starting nivolumab under 1 year post-ASCT were excluded. Complete responders matched newly diagnosed patients in baseline diversity. What caused the repertoire differences, perhaps disease activity or prior therapy, remains undefined. When set against healthy donors, newly diagnosed patients were reported to show lower baseline TCR diversity.

Trimming at V came to 0 bases and at J to 0 bases, leaving 5 bases not matched to a gene. This CDR3 is 18 amino acids long. The V gene's germline CDR1 is SGHNT and CDR2 YYREEE (reference sequence). Patients all relapsed after autologous stem cell transplantation, and there was variation in brentuximab vedotin exposure. With respect to this clone: Its antigen is undetermined.

Sequenced by immunoSEQ multiplex PCR; TCRdb stores in-frame clones only, minus some. This sample has about 13,000 clones, with 80% found just once. This chain links TRBV5-4 with TRBJ2-3; 12 bases are a match to TRBD2. Sequenced material: peripheral blood mononuclear cells (PBMCs), taken at baseline. This TCR was recovered from a human donor with classical Hodgkin lymphoma. The CDR3 spells CASSLGRTSGTSTDTQYF. The CDR3 DNA reads as TGTGCCAGCAGCTTGGGTCGGACTAGCGGGACTAGCACAGATACGCAGTATTTT.